The rows below give T cell receptor beta chains drawn from one sample of a study of identical twins. TCRdb passed the 5' RACE reads through MiXCR, listing each CDR3 protein once. The table records 400,000 to 650,000 distinct CDR3 sequences, approximately 22% of them present only once. The same sample was also studied in work on T cells expressing NK-cell markers.

The sample was CD4+ T cells sorted from blood. The receptors here all came from a woman between 18 and 29 years old in good health. The CDR3 runs from the conserved cysteine through the conserved F or W.

TRBJ2-5 TRBV7-8 11 CASSKASFLYF
TRBJ2-3 TRBV7-2 13 CASSLGARDTQYF
TRBJ1-1 TRBV7-9 14 CASSLGATNTEAFF
TRBJ2-1 TRBV6-2/TRBV6-3 18 CASPTGAYRKGIYNEQFF
TRBJ2-7 TRBV5-1 12 CASSLAQDEQYF
TRBJ2-7 TRBV12-3/TRBV12-4 11 CASSLGNEQYF
TRBJ1-4 TRBV12-3/TRBV12-4 15 CASSPRGAANEKLFF
TRBJ1-4 TRBV4-3 14 CASSLRAGGEKLFF
TRBJ1-1 TRBV12-3/TRBV12-4 16 CASSPGEGQANTEAFF
TRBJ2-1 TRBV5-1 14 CASSLQQGYNEQFF
TRBJ1-3 TRBV12-3/TRBV12-4 16 CASSLGGTSSGNTIYF
TRBJ2-3 TRBV20-1 13 CSAREGVSDTQYF
TRBJ2-5 TRBV10-2 14 CASSERLAGVTQYF
TRBJ2-6 TRBV29-1 16 CSVLPQGAFGANVLTF
TRBJ1-5 TRBV7-2 13 CASSLDGVKPQHF
TRBJ2-5 TRBV4-2 14 CASSQVPSQETQYF
TRBJ2-1 TRBV20-1 15 CSATKGGVSSGEQFF
TRBJ1-1 TRBV29-1 10 CSGSNTEAFF
TRBJ2-5 TRBV20-1 14 CSARDLSKSETQYF
TRBJ2-7 TRBV10-3 11 CAILRDGEQYF
TRBJ2-1 TRBV4-3 16 CASSQWIQMSYNEQFF
TRBJ1-5 TRBV12-3/TRBV12-4 14 CASSFWEGNQPQHF
TRBJ1-1 TRBV7-2 13 CASSPRTDTEAFF